Given below is one T cell receptor beta chain in context. The data derive from a study of blood T cell repertoires in COVID-19. Turning to the study itself: The United States, Italy and Spain supplied acute and convalescent COVID-19 samples. Nucleic acid was either cDNA or gDNA, and it came from T cells, B-cell-depleted T cells, or PBMCs.

Methods used by the authors: The assay estimated nucleated cells by amplifying reference gene primers. TCRdb's table, derived via immunoSEQ multiplex PCR, lists solely in-frame clones and lacks some. V, J and clone size were drawn from that table, and D and trimming were deduced from the DNA. The sample shows under 350,000 clones, roughly 90% of them seen only once. Sequencing input: peripheral blood. This TCR derives from a man in his forties with acute or convalescent COVID-19.

The CDR3 sequence: CATSDSPGLGNTIYF. The CDR3, as DNA: TGTGCCACCAGTGATTCCCCCGGACTCGGAAACACCATATATTTT. The chain employs TRBV24-1 and TRBJ1-3; D is uncertain. This CDR3 is 15 amino acids long. Germline CDR1 reads KGHDR; CDR2 reads SFDVKD. V lost 2 bases, J lost 4 bases, and 11 bases lay in between.